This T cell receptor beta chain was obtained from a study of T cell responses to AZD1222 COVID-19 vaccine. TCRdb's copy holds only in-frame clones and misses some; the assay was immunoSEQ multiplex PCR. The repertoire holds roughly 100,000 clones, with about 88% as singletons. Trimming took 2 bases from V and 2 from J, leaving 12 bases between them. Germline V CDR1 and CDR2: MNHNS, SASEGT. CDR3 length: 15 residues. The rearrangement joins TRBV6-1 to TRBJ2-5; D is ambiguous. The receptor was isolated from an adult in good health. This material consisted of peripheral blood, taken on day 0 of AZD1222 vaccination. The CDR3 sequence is CASSERAGRQETQYF. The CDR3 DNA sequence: TGTGCCAGCAGTGAACGGGCAGGAAGACAAGAGACCCAGTACTTC.